A selection of T cell receptor beta chains follows, all from one sample in a study of cytomegalovirus exposure and HLA in healthy donors. Data came from immunoSEQ multiplex PCR; TCRdb stores just in-frame clones and leaves some out. The sample holds over 150,000 clones; about 76% are singletons and the top ten take 2% to 3%. The specimen was PBMCs. These receptors all come from a woman aged 40 to 50 in good health and CMV-seropositive. CDR3s include the opening cysteine and the closing phenylalanine or tryptophan. Each record gives: V gene, J gene, CDR3 protein.

TRBV19	TRBJ1-4	CASSDQRGSYEKLFF
TRBV7-2	TRBJ2-2	CASSTSGNTGELFF
TRBV5-5	TRBJ2-6	CASSFWAYGANVLTF
TRBV6-5	TRBJ2-3	CASSYKYPGTDTQYF
TRBV5-1	TRBJ2-3	CASSAMTSGSVPSSTDTQYF
TRBV2	TRBJ2-5	CASRSGTAQETQYF
TRBV7-8	TRBJ2-7	CASSLGTGFGEQYF
TRBV9	TRBJ1-3	CASSVQGAGNTIYF
TRBV2	TRBJ1-2	CASSPVTGSYGYTF
TRBV5-1	TRBJ1-5	CASSYTTGGYQPQHF
TRBV5-4	TRBJ1-1	CASSPAGTGNTEAFF
TRBV6-5	TRBJ2-2	CASSWQGSVTGELFF
TRBV19	TRBJ1-3	CASSIRDSGNTIYF
TRBV7-9	TRBJ1-1	CASSFNRGLTEAFF
TRBV13	TRBJ1-5	CASSLGGGKRGPQHF
TRBV30	TRBJ2-1	CASEHPVYNEQFF
TRBV5-5	TRBJ2-1	CASSFQAASYNEQFF
TRBV6-6	TRBJ1-2	CASSFKTTHYGYTF
TRBV6-6	TRBJ2-7	CASSPGQGAWEQYF
TRBV28	TRBJ1-2	CASSFRDRVGYTF
TRBV30	TRBJ2-3	CARTGGGTDTQYF
TRBV27	TRBJ2-5	CASSALGTISGETQYF
TRBV6-1	TRBJ2-5	CASSWTGGAGETQYF
TRBV4-1	TRBJ1-1	CASSQPGTRGKAEAFF
TRBV7-2	TRBJ1-3	CASSLEGGSGNTIYF
TRBV18	TRBJ1-5	CASSPVYSNQPQHF
TRBV25-1	TRBJ1-5	CASSELVTGVSNQPQHF
TRBV5-5	TRBJ1-4	CASSVLGSGAQANEKLFF
TRBV28	TRBJ1-6	CASSLPTESSYNSPLHF
TRBV27	TRBJ1-1	CASSSGGTEAFF
TRBV4-3	TRBJ2-2	CASSRTGDTGELFF
TRBV4-2	TRBJ2-3	CASSRYLAGGSPDTQYF
TRBV7-2	-	CASSPGTSGRRVGYEQYF
TRBV7-2	TRBJ1-5	CASSRQYNQPQHF
TRBV7-8	TRBJ2-1	CASSSEGTGRLNEQFF
TRBV7-9	TRBJ2-1	CSSSPRTGGPGDEQFF
TRBV6-4	TRBJ1-5	CASSGQGSSYSNQPQHF
TRBV2	TRBJ1-1	CASSVMGSTEAFF
TRBV2	TRBJ1-1	CASSRQGPGNTEAFF
TRBV19	TRBJ2-7	CASSPSGTGAYEQYF